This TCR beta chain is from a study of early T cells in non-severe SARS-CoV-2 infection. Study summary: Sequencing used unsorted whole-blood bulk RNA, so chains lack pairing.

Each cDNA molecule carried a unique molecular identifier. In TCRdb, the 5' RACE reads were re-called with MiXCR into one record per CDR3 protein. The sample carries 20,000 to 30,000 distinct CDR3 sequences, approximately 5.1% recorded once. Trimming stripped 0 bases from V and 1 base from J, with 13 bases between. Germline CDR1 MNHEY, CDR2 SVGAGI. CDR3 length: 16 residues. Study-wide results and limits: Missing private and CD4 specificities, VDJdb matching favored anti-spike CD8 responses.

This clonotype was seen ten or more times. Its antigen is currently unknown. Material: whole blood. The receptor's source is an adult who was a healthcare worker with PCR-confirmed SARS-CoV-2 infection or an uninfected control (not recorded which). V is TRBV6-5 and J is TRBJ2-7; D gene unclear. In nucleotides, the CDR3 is TGTGCCAGCAGTTACTCCGAAAAATTGGGGTCCTACGAGCAGTACTTC. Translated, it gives CASSYSEKLGSYEQYF.